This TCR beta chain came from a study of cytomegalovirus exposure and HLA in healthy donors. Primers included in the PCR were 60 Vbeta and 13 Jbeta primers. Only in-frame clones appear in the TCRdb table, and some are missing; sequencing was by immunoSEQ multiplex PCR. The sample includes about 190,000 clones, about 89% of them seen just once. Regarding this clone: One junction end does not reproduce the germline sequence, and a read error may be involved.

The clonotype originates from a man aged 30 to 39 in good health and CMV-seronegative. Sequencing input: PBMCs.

CDR3 protein: CASSLGGSGARVETQYF. The DNA for the CDR3 is TGTGCTAGCAGCTTAGGGGGGTCAGGGGCTCGGGTTGAGACCCAGTACTTC. The chain carries TRBV7-7 and TRBJ2-5; D is possibly TRBD1 or TRBD2 (6 bases each). The CDR3 contains 17 residues. Germline CDR1 reads SSHAT; CDR2 reads FNYEAQ (reference sequence). The full variable domain, rest sourced from reference TRBV7-7 and TRBJ2-5, is GAGVSQSPRYKVTKRGQDVTLRCDPISSHATLYWYQQALGQGPEFLTYFNYEAQPDKSGLPSDRFSAERPEGSISTLTIQRTEQRDSAMYRCASSLGGSGARVETQYFGPGTRLLVL.